The entry below gives a single T cell receptor (beta chain) sequence along with its context. The data were obtained in a study of blood T cell repertoires in COVID-19. Original data processing: It was from reference gene primer amplification that nucleated cell counts were estimated. This table comes from immunoSEQ multiplex PCR, and its TCRdb copy is limited to in-frame clones, with some not included. The DNA was the basis for D and trimming; V, J and clone size are from that table. The table records 250,000 to 400,000 clones, approximately 88% of them present only once. Among Cohort 3 donors, those recovered had two negative PCRs, clearance, or symptom resolution. The sequencing sample was made of PBMCs or T cells enriched from blood (not recorded which). This TCR was recovered from a man aged 55 to 69 who had recovered from COVID-19.

The CDR3 is CAISESGGQGYEQYF. CDR3 sequence (DNA): TGTGCCATCAGTGAGTCGGGGGGACAGGGCTACGAGCAGTACTTC. The chain couples TRBV10-3 to TRBJ2-7, with TRBD1 matching over 9 bases. Germline CDR1 ENHRY, CDR2 SYGVKD. This CDR3 has 15 amino acids. With 0 bases clipped from V and 3 bases from J, the junction kept 3 bases outside the gene matches.